The 12 T cell receptor beta chains presented below share a single source sample, sequenced in a study of neurological immune-mediated disorders. A single record per CDR3 protein comes from TCRdb applying MiXCR to the 5' RACE reads. This sample has 11,000 to 15,000 distinct CDR3 sequences; about 13% occur once, and the top ten carry 41%. Input material: CD8+ T cells from blood. The source of these receptors is a female donor with HTLV-1-associated myelopathy (HAM/TSP).

This clonotype has a count of ten or more. The J gene is TRBJ2-2, the V gene TRBV28; possibly TRBD1 for D (6 bases). Trimming removed 5 bases from V and 6 bases from J, with 10 bases in between. From germline, CDR1 is MDHEN and CDR2 SYDVKM. The length of the CDR3 is 13 residues. CDR3 bases: TGTGCCAGCAGTGCCAGGGGAGCCGGGGAGCTGTTTTTT. Residues: CASSARGAGELFF. Drawing the rest from reference TRBV28 and TRBJ2-2, the complete variable domain is DVKVTQSSRYLVKRTGEKVFLECVQDMDHENMFWYRQDPGLGLRLIYFSYDVKMKEKGDIPEGYSVSREKKERFSLILESASTNQTSMYLCASSARGAGELFFGEGSRLTVL.

To note about this clonotype: At one of its ends the junction is not consistent with the germline gene, which may arise from a read error. The chain joins TRBV4-1 to TRBJ2-7; TRBD1 might be the D (5 bases). This CDR3 has 13 residues. Germline assignment: CDR1 MGHRA and CDR2 YSYEKL. The CDR3 is CTSSLGKGYEQYF. CDR3 coding DNA: TGCACCAGCAGCCTGGGAAAGGGGTACGAGCAGTACTTC.

This clonotype was counted many times. The chain links TRBV7-6 to TRBJ1-1; possibly TRBD1 for D (5 bases). The CDR3 sequence is 15 residues long. The germline V gene has CDR1 SGHVS and CDR2 FNYEAQ. V gave up 5 bases and J gave up 4 bases, with 17 bases separating them. DNA for the CDR3: TGTGCCAGCAGCCCCGGGGGGTTTCGGGGCACTGAAGCTTTCTTT. Protein: CASSPGGFRGTEAFF.

On this clonotype: Relative to the germline gene, one junction end is altered; a read error may explain this. The gene calls are TRBV24-1 and TRBJ2-2; D could derive from TRBD1 or TRBD2 (6 bases each). CDR3 size: 15 residues. Germline values: CDR1 KGHDR, CDR2 SFDVKD. The CDR3 DNA reads as TGTGCCACCAGTGAGGGAGGAGGGGACACCAGGGAGCTGTTTTTT. This codes for CATSEGGGDTRELFF.

This clonotype came up many times. The rearrangement links TRBV2 to TRBJ2-7; 11 bases are shared with TRBD2. Losses at the gene ends were 3 bases for V and 3 bases for J; bases not matched to a gene: 7. CDR3 length: 16 residues. Per germline, CDR1 SNHLY and CDR2 FYNNEI. In nucleotides, the CDR3 is TGTGCCAGCAGTGAGGGTCCGCTAGCGGGAGGCTACGAGCAGTACTTC. This sequence encodes CASSEGPLAGGYEQYF.

In this sample, this clonotype turned up many times. The rearrangement links TRBV5-1 to TRBJ2-7; 8 bases map to TRBD1. J gave up 3 bases and V 7 bases, and 6 bases lay outside the gene matches. CDR3 length: 13 residues. The V gene's germline CDR1 is SGHRS and CDR2 YFSETQ. The CDR3 protein is CASSDRGLYEQYF. The CDR3, as DNA: TGCGCCAGCTCCGACAGGGGCCTCTACGAGCAGTACTTC.

This clonotype came up many times. V is TRBV29-1 and J is TRBJ1-2, with D uncertain. V lost 1 base, J lost 4 bases, and 10 bases lay in between. CDR1 is SQVTM, CDR2 ANQGSEA, per germline. This CDR3 has 13 residues. CDR3 sequence (DNA): TGCAGCGTTGAAGCCGGGGTAGGCTATGGCTACACCTTC. Translated, it gives CSVEAGVGYGYTF.

This clonotype has more than one count but fewer than ten. The chain joins TRBV6-1 to TRBJ1-1; 7 nucleotides match TRBD1. From germline, CDR1 is MNHNS and CDR2 SASEGT. Trimming took 10 bases from V and 0 from J; bases not matched to a gene: 5. The CDR3 is made up of 13 amino acids. The CDR3 coding sequence is TGTGCCACCCGGACAGGTGTGAACACTGAAGCTTTCTTT. This sequence encodes CATRTGVNTEAFF.

This clonotype was counted many times. The gene calls are TRBV29-1 and TRBJ1-1, with 7 bases aligning to TRBD1. Germline trimming cut 6 bases from V and 6 bases from J; bases unmatched to any gene: 16. Per the germline V gene, CDR1 is SQVTM and CDR2 is ANQGSEA. The length of the CDR3 is 15 residues. CDR3: CSVAKNRGRGSEAFF. As DNA, the CDR3 is TGCAGCGTCGCCAAGAACAGGGGCAGAGGCTCTGAAGCTTTCTTT. Complete variable domain (other parts from reference TRBV29-1 and TRBJ1-1): SAVISQKPSRDICQRGTSLTIQCQVDSQVTMMFWYRQQPGQSLTLIATANQGSEATYESGFVIDKFPISRPNLTFSTLTVSNMSPEDSSIYLCSVAKNRGRGSEAFFGQGTRLTVV.

This clonotype occurred many times. The chain joins TRBV14 to TRBJ2-7; the D gene is possibly TRBD1 (5 bases). There are 13 residues in the CDR3. Trimming pared 0 bases from V and 5 bases from J, leaving 8 bases between. Germline values: CDR1 SGHDN, CDR2 FVKESK. CDR3 sequence: CASSQERGHEQYF. CDR3 bases: TGTGCCAGCAGCCAAGAAAGGGGCCACGAGCAGTACTTC.

This clonotype appeared many times. This rearrangement joins TRBV4-3 to TRBJ2-1, with no clear D. Germline V gives CDR1 LGHNA, CDR2 YSLEER. The CDR3 consists of 15 residues. V lost 0 bases and J lost 8, with 14 bases in between. CDR3 coding DNA: TGCGCCAGCAGCCAAGACCCCCTCCCAACGGATGAGCAGTTCTTC. This encodes CASSQDPLPTDEQFF.

In its sample, this clonotype was seen many times. The CDR3 spells CSATSGNIQYF. The CDR3 region has the DNA TGCAGTGCTACCTCCGGCAACATTCAGTACTTC. The genes are TRBV20-1 and TRBJ2-4; D gene ambiguous. The V and J ends lost 4 bases and 7 bases respectively, with 8 bases between them. The CDR3 consists of 11 residues. Germline V gene sequence: CDR1 DFQATT, CDR2 SNEGSKA (reference sequence).